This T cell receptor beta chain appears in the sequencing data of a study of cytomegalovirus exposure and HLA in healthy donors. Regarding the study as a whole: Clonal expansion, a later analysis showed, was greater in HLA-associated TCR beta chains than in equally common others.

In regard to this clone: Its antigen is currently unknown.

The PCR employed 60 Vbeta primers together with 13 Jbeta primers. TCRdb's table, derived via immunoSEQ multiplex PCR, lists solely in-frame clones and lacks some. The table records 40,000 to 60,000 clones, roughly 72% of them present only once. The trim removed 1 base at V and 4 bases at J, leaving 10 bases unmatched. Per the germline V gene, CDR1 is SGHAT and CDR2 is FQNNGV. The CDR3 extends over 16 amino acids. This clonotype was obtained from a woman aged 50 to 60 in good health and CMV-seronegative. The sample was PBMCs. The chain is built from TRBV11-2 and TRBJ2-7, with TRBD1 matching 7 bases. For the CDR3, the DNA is TGTGCCAGCAGCTTAGCCCCAAGGGACAGTCTTTACGAGCAGTACTTC. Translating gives CASSLAPRDSLYEQYF.